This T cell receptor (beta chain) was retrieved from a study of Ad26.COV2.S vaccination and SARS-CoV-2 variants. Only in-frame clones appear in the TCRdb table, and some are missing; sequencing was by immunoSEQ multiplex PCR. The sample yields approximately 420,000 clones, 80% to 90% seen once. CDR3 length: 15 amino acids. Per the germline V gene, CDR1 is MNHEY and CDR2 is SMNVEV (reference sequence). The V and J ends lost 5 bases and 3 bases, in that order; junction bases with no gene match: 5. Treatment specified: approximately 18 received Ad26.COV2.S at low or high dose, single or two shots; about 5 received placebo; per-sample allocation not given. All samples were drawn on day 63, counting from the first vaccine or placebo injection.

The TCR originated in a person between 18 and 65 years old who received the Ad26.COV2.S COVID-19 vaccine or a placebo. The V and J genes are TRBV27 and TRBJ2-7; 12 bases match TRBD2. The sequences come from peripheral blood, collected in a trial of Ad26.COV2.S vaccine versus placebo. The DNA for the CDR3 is TGTGCCAGCAGTAATACGGGACTAGCGGGCTACGAGCAGTACTTC. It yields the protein CASSNTGLAGYEQYF.